Given below is one TCR beta chain in context. This entry belongs to a study of PD-L1 blockade in urothelial cancer. Background on the study: Men with urothelial cancer arising in the bladder made up about 90% of the roughly 30 patients. T cells numbered a median of approximately 130,000 in the blood samples.

Germline CDR1 and CDR2: SGHVT and SQSDAQ. The CDR3 totals 19 residues. V shed 5 bases and J 3 bases; nucleotides not matched to a gene: 16. Clones were sequenced by immunoSEQ multiplex PCR, and TCRdb holds only the in-frame ones, with some missing. The sample carries about 52,000 clones, 84% recorded once. The origin of this receptor is a man aged 35-49 years with urothelial cancer. The chain has TRBV7-4 and TRBJ2-1; the match to TRBD1 covers 10 bases. Source: PBMCs, taken around atezolizumab (anti-PD-L1) treatment. The CDR3 spells CASSHEGGDRGALYNEQFF. The CDR3 nucleotides are TGTGCCAGCAGCCATGAAGGAGGGGACAGGGGAGCCCTCTACAATGAGCAGTTCTTC.